These T cell receptor beta chains were read from a single sample in a study of shared clonotypes between healthy human individuals. Profiling relied on immunoSEQ multiplex PCR, and the TCRdb table lists in-frame clones only, not all of them. Counted here are about 2.4 million clones, 80% to 95% occurring once; the ten biggest clones make up about 0.39%. Source material: naive CD4+ T cells from PBMCs. The receptor source for this set is a man between 18 and 29 years old in good health. Some clones in this sample may be carry-over from other donors' samples. The CDR3 runs from the conserved cysteine through the conserved F or W. D genes are given only for firm matches. Clone size is given for some rows only: seen once, a few or many times, or a class if the clone is expanded.

TRBV6-1	TRBJ2-2	.	TRBD1	CASSAKQGAGTGELFF	TGTGCCAGCAGTGCGAAACAGGGGGCGGGCACCGGGGAGCTGTTTTTT
TRBV29-1	TRBJ1-3	once	.	CSVAGTGNTIYF	TGCAGCGTTGCAGGGACTGGAAACACCATATATTTT
TRBV5-1	TRBJ2-1	.	.	CASSPEGDTYNEQFF	TGCGCCAGCAGCCCGGAGGGTGATACCTACAATGAGCAGTTCTTC
TRBV10-3	TRBJ2-1	.	.	CAISDQQDNEQFF	TGTGCCATCAGTGACCAGCAAGACAATGAGCAGTTCTTC
TRBV11-2	TRBJ1-4	.	.	CASSLPVSEKLFF	TGTGCCAGCAGCCTGCCGGTCTCTGAAAAACTGTTTTTT
TRBV29-1	TRBJ1-1	.	.	CSVEGPNTEAFF	TGCAGCGTTGAGGGCCCGAACACTGAAGCTTTCTTT
TRBV10-3	TRBJ2-1	.	.	CAITDGIPLYNEQFF	TGTGCCATCACGGACGGTATTCCCCTTTACAATGAGCAGTTCTTC
TRBV29-1	TRBJ2-3	.	TRBD2	CSVSPSGRGGTQYF	TGCAGCGTTTCCCCTAGCGGGAGGGGGGGGACGCAGTATTTT
TRBV30	TRBJ2-3	.	.	CAWSIRSLLYF	TGTGCCTGGAGTATTCGGAGTTTATTGTATTTT
TRBV6-6	TRBJ2-7	.	TRBD2	CASSYGLAGGSYEQYF	TGTGCCAGCAGTTACGGGTTAGCGGGAGGCTCCTACGAGCAGTACTTC
TRBV11-2	TRBJ2-7	.	TRBD2	CASKRLGLAGSYEQYF	TGTGCCAGCAAAAGGTTGGGACTAGCGGGGTCCTACGAGCAGTACTTC
TRBV5-1	TRBJ2-2	.	.	CASSFDPARRGELFF	TGCGCCAGCAGCTTTGACCCGGCCCGCCGGGGGGAGCTGTTTTTT
TRBV19	TRBJ1-2	.	.	CASSTAGDRVGYTF	TGTGCCAGTAGTACCGCAGGGGACCGGGTTGGCTACACCTTC
TRBV19	TRBJ2-1	once	.	CASSTRLPVGEQFF	TGTGCCAGTAGTACCCGGTTACCGGTCGGTGAGCAGTTCTTC
TRBV7-6	TRBJ2-1	.	.	CASSLPVRGEQFF	TGTGCCAGCAGCTTACCCGTGCGGGGTGAGCAGTTCTTC
TRBV21-1	TRBJ1-5	.	.	CASEKEQGGNQPQHF	TGTGCCAGCGAGAAGGAACAGGGGGGGAATCAGCCCCAGCATTTT
TRBV2	TRBJ2-7	.	.	CASRILRSMGGEQYF	TGTGCCAGCAGGATCCTCCGGAGTATGGGAGGCGAGCAGTACTTC
TRBV12-5	TRBJ2-3	.	.	CASGFEVHTQYF	TGTGCTAGTGGTTTCGAGGTTCATACGCAGTATTTT
TRBV2	TRBJ2-1	once	TRBD2	CASSVGTSDEQFF	TGTGCCAGCAGTGTCGGGACTAGCGATGAGCAGTTCTTC
TRBV7-3	TRBJ2-1	.	TRBD2	CASSTLAGPWNEQFF	TGTGCCAGCAGCACTCTAGCGGGGCCTTGGAATGAGCAGTTCTTC
TRBV14	TRBJ1-4	.	.	CASSQGGDEKLFF	TGTGCCAGCAGCCAAGGGGGAGATGAAAAACTGTTTTTT
TRBV13	TRBJ1-4	.	.	CASSPGKSIKLFF	TGTGCCAGCAGCCCGGGGAAATCTATAAAACTGTTTTTT
TRBV28	TRBJ2-5	.	TRBD1	CASSFLSGGQETQYF	TGTGCCAGCAGTTTTCTTTCAGGGGGTCAGGAGACCCAGTACTTC
TRBV13	TRBJ2-7	once	TRBD1	CASSLVGQGSPVEQYF	TGTGCCAGCAGCTTAGTCGGACAGGGCTCCCCGGTCGAGCAGTACTTC
TRBV30	TRBJ2-7	.	TRBD1	CAWNRDSTYEQYF	TGTGCCTGGAACCGGGACAGCACCTACGAGCAGTACTTC
TRBV11-1	TRBJ2-2	.	.	CASSVRGDTGELFF	TGTGCCAGCAGCGTAAGGGGGGACACCGGGGAGCTGTTTTTT
TRBV6-6	TRBJ2-1	.	.	CASRDSSSYNEQFF	TGTGCCAGCAGGGACTCGAGCTCCTACAATGAGCAGTTCTTC
TRBV28	TRBJ1-5	.	.	CASSFRENQPQHF	TGTGCCAGCAGTTTTCGGGAAAATCAGCCCCAGCATTTT
TRBV4-2	TRBJ2-7	.	TRBD2	CASSHVTQKTSATLYEQYF	TGTGCCAGCAGCCATGTCACACAGAAGACTAGCGCAACCCTCTACGAGCAGTACTTC
TRBV2	TRBJ1-2	.	TRBD1	CASTGTGYGYTF	TGTGCCAGTACCGGGACAGGCTATGGCTACACCTTC
TRBV27	TRBJ1-4	.	.	CASSRLGRGYNEKLFF	TGTGCCAGCAGCCGATTAGGGAGGGGCTACAATGAAAAACTGTTTTTT
TRBV9	TRBJ2-2	.	TRBD1	CASSPLTGSTGELFF	TGTGCCAGCAGCCCGCTGACAGGGAGCACCGGGGAGCTGTTTTTT
TRBV9	TRBJ1-3	.	.	CASSVDGSSGNTIYF	TGTGCCAGCAGCGTAGACGGAAGCTCTGGAAACACCATATATTTT
TRBV19	TRBJ1-1	.	TRBD1	CASNYRGQSPEAFF	TGTGCCAGTAATTACAGGGGGCAGTCCCCTGAAGCTTTCTTT
TRBV9	TRBJ1-4	.	TRBD1	CASSYLPQGATNEKLFF	TGTGCCAGCAGCTACCTTCCACAGGGGGCAACTAATGAAAAACTGTTTTTT
TRBV2	TRBJ1-1	.	TRBD1	CASSEIPGGNTEAFF	TGTGCCAGCAGTGAAATTCCAGGGGGCAACACTGAAGCTTTCTTT
TRBV6-4	TRBJ2-1	.	.	CASALGSSPGYNEQFF	TGTGCCAGCGCCTTGGGGAGTAGCCCGGGCTACAATGAGCAGTTCTTC
TRBV14	TRBJ2-3	.	.	CASSQGGLRADTQYF	TGTGCCAGCAGCCAAGGGGGGTTGAGGGCAGATACGCAGTATTTT
TRBV5-1	TRBJ1-3	few	.	CASTTGGSGNTIYF	TGCGCCAGCACCACAGGAGGCTCTGGAAACACCATATATTTT
TRBV10-3	TRBJ2-3	.	TRBD2	CAISAQAGVVSGTQYF	TGTGCCATCAGTGCGCAGGCGGGAGTGGTATCGGGTACGCAGTATTTT
TRBV7-3	TRBJ1-1	.	TRBD1	CASSLFPSTGWTEAFF	TGTGCCAGCAGCTTATTTCCCTCGACAGGGTGGACTGAAGCTTTCTTT
TRBV12-5	TRBJ2-3	once	.	CASGLQSYTDTQYF	TGTGCTAGTGGTTTACAGTCTTACACAGATACGCAGTATTTT
TRBV5-4	TRBJ1-2	.	.	CASSFPARPYGYTF	TGTGCCAGCAGCTTCCCCGCCAGACCCTATGGCTACACCTTC
TRBV30	TRBJ1-2	.	.	CAWSAPTFRF	TGTGCCTGGAGTGCTCCCACGTTCCGCTTC
TRBV28	TRBJ1-5	.	.	CASSFLHNSNQPQHF	TGTGCCAGCAGTTTTCTTCACAATAGCAATCAGCCCCAGCATTTT
TRBV11-2	TRBJ2-2	.	TRBD2	CASSGRLAENTGELFF	TGTGCCAGCAGCGGACGACTAGCAGAAAACACCGGGGAGCTGTTTTTT
TRBV5-1	TRBJ2-2	.	.	CASRLPGRTNTGELFF	TGCGCCAGCAGGCTACCAGGGCGTACGAACACCGGGGAGCTGTTTTTT
TRBV27	TRBJ1-5	.	.	CASSLFGPGRFWQPQHF	TGTGCCAGCAGTTTATTTGGGCCAGGGAGGTTTTGGCAGCCCCAGCATTTT
TRBV28	TRBJ2-2	.	.	CASKPLREGGELFF	TGTGCCAGCAAACCCCTACGGGAAGGGGGGGAGCTGTTTTTT
TRBV28	TRBJ2-6	.	TRBD1	CASRSGGFHIVGGANVLTF	TGTGCCAGCAGGTCAGGGGGCTTCCACATCGTGGGTGGGGCCAACGTCCTGACTTTC
TRBV9	TRBJ2-3	.	.	CASSVEAVTDTQYF	TGTGCCAGCAGCGTTGAAGCGGTCACAGATACGCAGTATTTT
TRBV7-3	TRBJ2-7	.	.	CASSLGAGAYEQYF	TGTGCCAGCAGCTTAGGGGCAGGCGCCTACGAGCAGTACTTC
TRBV6-5	TRBJ2-1	.	.	CASSRQLFSYNEQFF	TGTGCCAGCAGCCGACAGCTATTTTCCTACAATGAGCAGTTCTTC
TRBV4-3	TRBJ1-4	.	.	CASSPHRREKLFF	TGCGCCAGCAGCCCGCATAGAAGGGAAAAACTGTTTTTT